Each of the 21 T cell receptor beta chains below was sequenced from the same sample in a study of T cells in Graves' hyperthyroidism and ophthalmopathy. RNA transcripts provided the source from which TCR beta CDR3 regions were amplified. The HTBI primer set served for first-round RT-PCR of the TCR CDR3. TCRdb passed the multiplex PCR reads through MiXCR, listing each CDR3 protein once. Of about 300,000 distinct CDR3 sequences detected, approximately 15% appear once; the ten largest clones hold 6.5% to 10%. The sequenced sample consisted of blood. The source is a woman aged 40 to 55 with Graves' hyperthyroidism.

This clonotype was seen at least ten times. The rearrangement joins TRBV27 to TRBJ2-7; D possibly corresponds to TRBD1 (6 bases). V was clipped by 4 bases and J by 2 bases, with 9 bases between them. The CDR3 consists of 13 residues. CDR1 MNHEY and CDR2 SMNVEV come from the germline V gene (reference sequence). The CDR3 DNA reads TGTGCCAGCAGTTCCGGGACAACCTACGAGCAGTACTTC. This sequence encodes CASSSGTTYEQYF.

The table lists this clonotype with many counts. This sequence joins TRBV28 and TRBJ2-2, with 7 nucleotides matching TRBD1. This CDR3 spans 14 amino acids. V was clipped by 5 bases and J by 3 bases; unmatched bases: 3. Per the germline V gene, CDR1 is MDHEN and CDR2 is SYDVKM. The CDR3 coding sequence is TGTGCCAGCAGTGACAGGGCAGACACCGGGGAGCTGTTTTTT. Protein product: CASSDRADTGELFF.

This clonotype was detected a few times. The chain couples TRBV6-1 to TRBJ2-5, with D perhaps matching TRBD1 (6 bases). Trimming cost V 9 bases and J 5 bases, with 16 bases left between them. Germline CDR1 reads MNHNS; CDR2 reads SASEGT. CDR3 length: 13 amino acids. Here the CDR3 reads CASNHRVLETQYF. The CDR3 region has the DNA TGTGCCAGTAATCACAGGGTACTGGAGACCCAGTACTTC.

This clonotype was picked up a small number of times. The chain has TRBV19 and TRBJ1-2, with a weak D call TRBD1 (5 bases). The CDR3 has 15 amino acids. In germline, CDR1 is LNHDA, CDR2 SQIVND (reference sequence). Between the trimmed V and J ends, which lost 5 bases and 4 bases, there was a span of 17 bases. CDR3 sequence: CASSPPTGTSYGYTF. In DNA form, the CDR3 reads TGTGCCAGTAGTCCACCGACCGGGACTAGCTATGGCTACACCTTC. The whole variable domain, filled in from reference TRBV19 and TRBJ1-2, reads DGGITQSPKYLFRKEGQNVTLSCEQNLNHDAMYWYRQDPGQGLRLIYYSQIVNDFQKGDIAEGYSVSREKKESFPLTVTSAQKNPTAFYLCASSPPTGTSYGYTFGSGTRLTVV.

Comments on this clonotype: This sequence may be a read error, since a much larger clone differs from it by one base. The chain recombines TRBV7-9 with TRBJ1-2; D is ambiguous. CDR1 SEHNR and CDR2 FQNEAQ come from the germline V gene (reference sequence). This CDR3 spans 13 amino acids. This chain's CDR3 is CISSLHDLYGYTF. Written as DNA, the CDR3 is TGTATCAGCAGCTTGCATGATCTATATGGCTACACCTTC.

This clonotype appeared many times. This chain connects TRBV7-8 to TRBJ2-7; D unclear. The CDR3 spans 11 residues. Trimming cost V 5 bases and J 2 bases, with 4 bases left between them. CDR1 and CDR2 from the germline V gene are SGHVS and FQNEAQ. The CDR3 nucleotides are TGTGCCAGCAGCCCGGCCTACGAGCAGTACTTC. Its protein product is CASSPAYEQYF.

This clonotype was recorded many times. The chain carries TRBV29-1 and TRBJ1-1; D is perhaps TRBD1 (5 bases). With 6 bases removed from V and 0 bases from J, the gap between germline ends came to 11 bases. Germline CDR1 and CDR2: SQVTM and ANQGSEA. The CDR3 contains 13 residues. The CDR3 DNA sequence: TGCAGCGTCGGGACTCACATGAACACTGAAGCTTTCTTT. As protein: CSVGTHMNTEAFF.

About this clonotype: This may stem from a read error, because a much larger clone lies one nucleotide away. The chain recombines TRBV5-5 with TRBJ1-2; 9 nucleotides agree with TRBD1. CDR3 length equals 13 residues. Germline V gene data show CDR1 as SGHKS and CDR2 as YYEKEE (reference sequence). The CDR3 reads CVSEVGTGSGYTF. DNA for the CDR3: TGTGTCAGCGAAGTGGGGACAGGGTCTGGCTACACCTTC.

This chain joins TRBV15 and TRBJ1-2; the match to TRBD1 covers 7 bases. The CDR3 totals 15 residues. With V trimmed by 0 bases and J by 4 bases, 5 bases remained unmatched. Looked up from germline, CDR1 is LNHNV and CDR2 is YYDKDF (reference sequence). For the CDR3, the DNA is TGTGCCACCAGCAGAGACCCGGACAGGAGCTATGGCTACACCTTC. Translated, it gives CATSRDPDRSYGYTF.

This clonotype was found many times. CDR3 in amino acids: CASSYSLRQGSTGNTIYF. In DNA, the CDR3 is TGTGCCAGCAGTTACTCCCTCCGACAGGGATCTACGGGAAACACCATATATTTT. The chain has TRBV6-5 and TRBJ1-3; 7 nucleotides line up with TRBD1. This CDR3 has 18 residues. The trim removed 0 bases at V and 4 bases at J, leaving 12 bases unmatched. Germline loops: CDR1 MNHEY, CDR2 SVGAGI.

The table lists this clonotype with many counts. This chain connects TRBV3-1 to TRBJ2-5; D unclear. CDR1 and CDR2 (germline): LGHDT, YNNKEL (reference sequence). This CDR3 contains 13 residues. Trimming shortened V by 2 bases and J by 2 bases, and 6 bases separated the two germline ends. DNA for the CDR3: TGTGCCAGCAGCCAAACAGTTCAAGAGACCCAGTACTTC. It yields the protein CASSQTVQETQYF.

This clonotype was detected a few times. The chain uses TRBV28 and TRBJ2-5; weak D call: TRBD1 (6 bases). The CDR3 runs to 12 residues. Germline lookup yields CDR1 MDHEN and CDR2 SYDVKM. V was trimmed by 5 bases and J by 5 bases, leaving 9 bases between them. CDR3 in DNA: TGTGCCAGCAGTACAGGGTCGGAGACCCAGTACTTC. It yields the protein CASSTGSETQYF.

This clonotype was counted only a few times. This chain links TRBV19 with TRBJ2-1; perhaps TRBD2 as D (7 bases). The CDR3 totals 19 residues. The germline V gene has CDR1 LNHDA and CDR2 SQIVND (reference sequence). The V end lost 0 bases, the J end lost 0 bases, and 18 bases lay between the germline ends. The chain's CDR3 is CASSIDRGGPKSSYNEQFF. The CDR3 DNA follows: TGTGCCAGTAGTATAGATAGGGGGGGGCCAAAGAGCTCCTACAATGAGCAGTTCTTC.

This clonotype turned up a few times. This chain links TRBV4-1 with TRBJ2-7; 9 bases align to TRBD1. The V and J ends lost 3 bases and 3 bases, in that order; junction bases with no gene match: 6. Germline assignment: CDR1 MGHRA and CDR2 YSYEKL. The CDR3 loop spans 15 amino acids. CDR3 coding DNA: TGCGCCAGCAGCCAGGGACAGGGCGGTCACTACGAGCAGTACTTC. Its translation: CASSQGQGGHYEQYF.

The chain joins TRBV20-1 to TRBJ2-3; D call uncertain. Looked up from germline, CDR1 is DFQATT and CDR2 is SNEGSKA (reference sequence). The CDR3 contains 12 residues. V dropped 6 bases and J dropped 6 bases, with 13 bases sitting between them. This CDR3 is CSALAPLDTQYF. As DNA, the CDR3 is TGCAGTGCCTTAGCCCCCCTGGATACGCAGTATTTT.

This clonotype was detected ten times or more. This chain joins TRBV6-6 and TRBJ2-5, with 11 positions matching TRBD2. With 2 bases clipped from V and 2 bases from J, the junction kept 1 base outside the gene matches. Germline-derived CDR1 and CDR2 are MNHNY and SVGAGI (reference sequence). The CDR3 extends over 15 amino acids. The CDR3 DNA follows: TGTGCCAGCAGTTACGTAGCGGGAGGGCAAGAGACCCAGTACTTC. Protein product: CASSYVAGGQETQYF.

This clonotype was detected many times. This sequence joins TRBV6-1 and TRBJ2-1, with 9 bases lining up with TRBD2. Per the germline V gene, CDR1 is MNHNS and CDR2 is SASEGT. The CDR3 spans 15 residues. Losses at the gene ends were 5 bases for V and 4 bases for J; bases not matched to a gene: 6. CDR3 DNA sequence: TGTGCCAGCAGTTTGACTAGCGGATCTTACAATGAGCAGTTCTTC. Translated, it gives CASSLTSGSYNEQFF.

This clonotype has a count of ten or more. CDR3 loop: CASSLARGNEKLFF. CDR3 DNA: TGTGCCAGCAGCTTAGCGCGGGGGAATGAAAAACTGTTTTTT. The chain links TRBV7-9 to TRBJ1-4; a weak D match, TRBD1 (5 bases). In germline, CDR1 is SEHNR, CDR2 FQNEAQ (reference sequence). Trimming cost V 0 bases and J 5 bases, with 7 bases left between them. The CDR3 loop spans 14 amino acids.

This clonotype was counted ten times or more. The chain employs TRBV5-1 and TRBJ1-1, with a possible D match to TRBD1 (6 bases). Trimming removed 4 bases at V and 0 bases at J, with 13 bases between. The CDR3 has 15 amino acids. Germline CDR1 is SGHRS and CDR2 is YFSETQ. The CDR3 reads CASSHRDLLNTEAFF. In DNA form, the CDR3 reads TGCGCCAGCAGCCACAGGGACCTTTTGAACACTGAAGCTTTCTTT. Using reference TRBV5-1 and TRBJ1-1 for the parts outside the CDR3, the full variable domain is KAGVTQTPRYLIKTRGQQVTLSCSPISGHRSVSWYQQTPGQGLQFLFEYFSETQRNKGNFPGRFSGRQFSNSRSEMNVSTLELGDSALYLCASSHRDLLNTEAFFGQGTRLTVV.

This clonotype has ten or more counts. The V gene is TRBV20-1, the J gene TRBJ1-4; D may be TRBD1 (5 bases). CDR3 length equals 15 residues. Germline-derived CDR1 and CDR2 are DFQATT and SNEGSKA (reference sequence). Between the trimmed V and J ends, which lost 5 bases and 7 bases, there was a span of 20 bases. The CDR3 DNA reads TGCAGTGCTCGGGGGTCGCAGGCCCTAGGTGAAAAACTGTTTTTT. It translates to CSARGSQALGEKLFF.

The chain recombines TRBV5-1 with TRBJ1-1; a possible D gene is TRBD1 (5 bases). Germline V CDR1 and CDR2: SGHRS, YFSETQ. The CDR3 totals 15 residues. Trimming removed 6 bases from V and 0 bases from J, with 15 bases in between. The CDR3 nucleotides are TGCGCCAGCAAGGGTTGGGGGGGAATGAACACTGAAGCTTTCTTT. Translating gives CASKGWGGMNTEAFF.